This T cell receptor beta chain was profiled in a study of response to subunit inactivated influenza vaccine. TCRdb passed the RT-PCR reads through MiXCR, listing each CDR3 protein once. Of approximately 520,000 distinct CDR3 sequences in the sample, about 17% were seen once. This CDR3 is 16 amino acids long. The V gene's germline CDR1 is SGHRS and CDR2 YFSETQ. The V end was cut by 4 bases, the J end by 0 bases, with 13 bases between. This clonotype was counted between two and nine times. This clonotype was obtained from a man aged 50-75 years who received an inactivated influenza vaccine. The chain carries TRBV5-1 and TRBJ2-2, with D maybe TRBD1 (6 bases). The specimen comprised CD4+ T cells sorted from PBMCs, sampled roughly 24 months after vaccination. The CDR3 DNA sequence: TGCGCCAGCAGCCTACGACAGGCCTCGAACACCGGGGAGCTGTTTTTT. Translation: CASSLRQASNTGELFF.